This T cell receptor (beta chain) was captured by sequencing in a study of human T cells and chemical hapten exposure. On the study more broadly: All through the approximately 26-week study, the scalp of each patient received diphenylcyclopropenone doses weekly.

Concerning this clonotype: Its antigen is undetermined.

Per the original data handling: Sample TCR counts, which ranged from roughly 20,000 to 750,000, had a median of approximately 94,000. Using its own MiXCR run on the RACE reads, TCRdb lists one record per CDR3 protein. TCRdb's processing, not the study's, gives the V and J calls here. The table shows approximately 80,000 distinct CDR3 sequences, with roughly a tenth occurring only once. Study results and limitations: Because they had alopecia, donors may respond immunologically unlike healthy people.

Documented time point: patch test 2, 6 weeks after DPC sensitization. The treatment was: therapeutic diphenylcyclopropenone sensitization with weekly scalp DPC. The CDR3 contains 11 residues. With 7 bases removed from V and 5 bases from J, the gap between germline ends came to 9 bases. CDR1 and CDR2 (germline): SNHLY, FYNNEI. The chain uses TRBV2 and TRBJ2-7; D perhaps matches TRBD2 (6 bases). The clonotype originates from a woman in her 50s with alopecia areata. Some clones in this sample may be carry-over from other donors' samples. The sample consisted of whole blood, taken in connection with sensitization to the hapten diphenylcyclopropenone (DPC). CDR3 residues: CASITGDEQYF. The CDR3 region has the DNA TGTGCCAGCATCACGGGGGACGAGCAGTACTTC.